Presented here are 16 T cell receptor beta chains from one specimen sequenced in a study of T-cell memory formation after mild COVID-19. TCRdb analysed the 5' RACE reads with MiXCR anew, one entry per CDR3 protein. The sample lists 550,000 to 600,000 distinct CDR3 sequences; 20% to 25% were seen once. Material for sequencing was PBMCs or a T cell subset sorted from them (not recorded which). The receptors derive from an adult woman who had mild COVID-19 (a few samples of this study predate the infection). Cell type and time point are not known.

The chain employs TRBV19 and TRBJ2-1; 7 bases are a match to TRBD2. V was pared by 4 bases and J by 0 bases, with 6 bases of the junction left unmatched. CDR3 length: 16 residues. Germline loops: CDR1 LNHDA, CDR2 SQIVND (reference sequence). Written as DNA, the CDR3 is TGTGCCAGTAGTAACCGAGCGGGGAGCTCCTACAATGAGCAGTTCTTC. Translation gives CASSNRAGSSYNEQFF.

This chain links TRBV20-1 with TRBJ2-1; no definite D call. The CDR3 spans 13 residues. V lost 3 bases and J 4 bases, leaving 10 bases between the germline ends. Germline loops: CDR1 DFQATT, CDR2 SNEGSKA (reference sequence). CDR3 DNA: TGCAGTGCTAGTAATGTTCGGTACAATGAGCAGTTCTTC. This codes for CSASNVRYNEQFF.

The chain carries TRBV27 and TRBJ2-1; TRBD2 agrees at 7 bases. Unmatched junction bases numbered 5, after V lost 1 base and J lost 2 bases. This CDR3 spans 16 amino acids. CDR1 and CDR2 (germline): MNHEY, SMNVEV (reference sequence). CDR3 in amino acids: CASSLYAAGTYNEQFF. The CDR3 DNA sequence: TGTGCCAGCAGTTTATACGCAGCGGGAACCTACAATGAGCAGTTCTTC.

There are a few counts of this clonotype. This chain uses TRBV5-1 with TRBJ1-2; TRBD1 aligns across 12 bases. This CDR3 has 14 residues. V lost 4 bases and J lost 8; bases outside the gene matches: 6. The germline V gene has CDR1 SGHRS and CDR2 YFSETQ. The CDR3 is CASSGGQGAGGYTF. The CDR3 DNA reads TGCGCCAGCAGCGGGGGACAGGGGGCAGGAGGCTACACCTTC.

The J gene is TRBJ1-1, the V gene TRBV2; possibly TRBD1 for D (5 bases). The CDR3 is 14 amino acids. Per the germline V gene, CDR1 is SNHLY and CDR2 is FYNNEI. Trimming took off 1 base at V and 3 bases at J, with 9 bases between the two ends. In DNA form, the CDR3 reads TGTGCCAGCAGTGAAGTGGGGGAACACACTGAAGCTTTCTTT. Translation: CASSEVGEHTEAFF.

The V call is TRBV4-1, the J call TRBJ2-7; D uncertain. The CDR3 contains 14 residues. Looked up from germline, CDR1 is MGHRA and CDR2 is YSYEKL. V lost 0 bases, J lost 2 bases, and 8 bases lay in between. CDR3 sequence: CASSQEGETYEQYF. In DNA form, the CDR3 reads TGCGCCAGCAGCCAAGAGGGTGAGACCTACGAGCAGTACTTC.

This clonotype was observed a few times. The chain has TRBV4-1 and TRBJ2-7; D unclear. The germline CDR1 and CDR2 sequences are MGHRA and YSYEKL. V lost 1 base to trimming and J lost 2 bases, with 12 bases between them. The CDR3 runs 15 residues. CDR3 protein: CASSQGRAGAYEQYF. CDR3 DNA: TGCGCCAGCAGCCAAGGAAGGGCAGGAGCCTACGAGCAGTACTTC.

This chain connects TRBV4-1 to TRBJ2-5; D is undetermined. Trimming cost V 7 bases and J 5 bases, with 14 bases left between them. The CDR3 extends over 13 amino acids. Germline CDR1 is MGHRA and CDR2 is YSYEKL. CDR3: CASTSRVGETQYF. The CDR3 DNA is TGCGCCAGCACCTCAAGGGTTGGGGAGACCCAGTACTTC.

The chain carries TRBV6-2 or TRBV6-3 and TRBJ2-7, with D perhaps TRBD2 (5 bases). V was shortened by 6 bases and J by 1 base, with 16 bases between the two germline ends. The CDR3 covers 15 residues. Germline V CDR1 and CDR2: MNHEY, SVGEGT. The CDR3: CASRSRSSGSYEQYF. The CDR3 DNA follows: TGTGCCAGCAGATCCCGCTCCAGCGGTTCCTACGAGCAGTACTTC.

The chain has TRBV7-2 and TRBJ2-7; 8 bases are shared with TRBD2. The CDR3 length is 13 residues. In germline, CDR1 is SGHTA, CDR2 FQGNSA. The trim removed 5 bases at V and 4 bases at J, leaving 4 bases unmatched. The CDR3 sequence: CASSLKREYEQYF. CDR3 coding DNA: TGTGCCAGCAGCCTCAAGCGGGAGTACGAGCAGTACTTC.

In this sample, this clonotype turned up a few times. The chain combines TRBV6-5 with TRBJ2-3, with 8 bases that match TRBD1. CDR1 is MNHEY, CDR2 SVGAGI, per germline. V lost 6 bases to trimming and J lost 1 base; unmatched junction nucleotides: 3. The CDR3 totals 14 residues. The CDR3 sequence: CASRGQARTDTQYF. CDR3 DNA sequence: TGTGCCAGCAGGGGACAGGCCCGCACAGATACGCAGTATTTT.

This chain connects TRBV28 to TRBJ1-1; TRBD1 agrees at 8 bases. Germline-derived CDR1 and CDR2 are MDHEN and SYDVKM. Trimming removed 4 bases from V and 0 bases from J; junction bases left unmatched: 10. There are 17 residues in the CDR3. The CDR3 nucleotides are TGTGCCAGCAGTTCCTACCAGGGGGCCGTGGTGAACACTGAAGCTTTCTTT. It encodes CASSSYQGAVVNTEAFF.

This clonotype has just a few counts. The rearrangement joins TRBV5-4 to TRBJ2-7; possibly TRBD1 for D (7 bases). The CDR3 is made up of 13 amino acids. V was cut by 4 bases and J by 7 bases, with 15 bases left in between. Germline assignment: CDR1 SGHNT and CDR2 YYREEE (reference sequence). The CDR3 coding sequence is TGTGCCAGCAGCCGGCAGGGGGGTGGGGAGCAGTACTTC. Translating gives CASSRQGGGEQYF.

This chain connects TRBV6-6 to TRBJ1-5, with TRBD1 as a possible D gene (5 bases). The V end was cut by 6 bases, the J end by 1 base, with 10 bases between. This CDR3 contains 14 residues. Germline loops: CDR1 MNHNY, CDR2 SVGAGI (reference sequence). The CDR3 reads CASRGLRSNQPQHF. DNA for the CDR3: TGTGCCAGCAGGGGACTGAGGAGCAATCAGCCCCAGCATTTT.

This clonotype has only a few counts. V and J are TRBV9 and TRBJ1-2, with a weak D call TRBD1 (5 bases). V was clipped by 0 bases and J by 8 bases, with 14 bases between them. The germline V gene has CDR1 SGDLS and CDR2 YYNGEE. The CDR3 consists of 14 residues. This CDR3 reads CASSVADTKGGYTF. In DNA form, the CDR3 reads TGTGCCAGCAGCGTAGCTGACACAAAGGGGGGCTACACCTTC.

The CDR3: CATSDLQGLGTDTQYF. The DNA of the CDR3 is TGTGCCACCAGTGATTTGCAGGGACTCGGCACAGATACGCAGTATTTT. The chain combines TRBV24-1 with TRBJ2-3; the D gene is possibly TRBD2 (6 bases). CDR3 length: 16 residues. From germline, CDR1 is KGHDR and CDR2 SFDVKD. The germline V and J ends were trimmed by 0 bases and 1 base, with 10 bases remaining between them.